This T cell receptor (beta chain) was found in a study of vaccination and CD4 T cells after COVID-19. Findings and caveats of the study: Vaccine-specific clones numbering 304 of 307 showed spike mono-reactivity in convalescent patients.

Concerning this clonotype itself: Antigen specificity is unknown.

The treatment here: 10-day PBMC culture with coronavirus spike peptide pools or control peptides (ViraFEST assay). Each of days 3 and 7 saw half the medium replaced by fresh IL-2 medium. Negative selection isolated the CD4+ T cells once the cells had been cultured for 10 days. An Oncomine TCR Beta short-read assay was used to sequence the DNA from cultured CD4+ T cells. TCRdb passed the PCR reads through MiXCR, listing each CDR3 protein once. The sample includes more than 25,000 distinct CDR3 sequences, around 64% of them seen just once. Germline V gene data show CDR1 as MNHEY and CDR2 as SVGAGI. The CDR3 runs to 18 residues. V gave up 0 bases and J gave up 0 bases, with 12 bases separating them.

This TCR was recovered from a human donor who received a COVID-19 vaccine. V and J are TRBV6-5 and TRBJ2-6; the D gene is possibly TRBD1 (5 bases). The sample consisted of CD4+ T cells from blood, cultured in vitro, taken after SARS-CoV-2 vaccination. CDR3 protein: CASSYSGHSNSGANVLTF. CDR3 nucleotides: TGTGCCAGCAGTTACTCTGGACATTCTAACTCTGGGGCCAACGTCCTGACTTTC.